This T cell receptor (beta chain) emerged from a study of T cell responses to AZD1222 COVID-19 vaccine. Whole-study context: Timing groups of about 4 and about 12 weeks for second doses were pooled.

The data were produced by immunoSEQ multiplex PCR, yet TCRdb's version contains in-frame clones alone and is incomplete. The sample records 95,000 to 150,000 clones, around 94% being singletons. Comments on this clone: Its antigen is still unknown.

The CDR3 totals 13 residues. In germline, CDR1 is SGHTA, CDR2 FQGNSA. The ends were cut back, 5 bases at V and 7 bases at J, with 14 bases in the middle. Points from the study as a whole: A mostly white British donor set with more females was recruited, and clonal diversity was possibly underestimated. Reports say nearly half of spike-specific TCRs go after unmutated variant regions.

The sequencing here drew on peripheral blood, taken on day 0 of AZD1222 vaccination. This sequence originates from an adult in good health. The gene calls are TRBV7-2 and TRBJ1-2; D gene uncertain. The CDR3 loop is CASSPRAASGYTF. CDR3 DNA: TGTGCCAGCAGCCCCCGTGCAGCGTCTGGCTACACCTTC.